The next 26 T cell receptor beta chains were all read from a single sample in a study of shared T cell receptors in the human thymus. The assay was immunoSEQ multiplex PCR, and TCRdb's table has in-frame clones only and misses some. This sample has about 380,000 clones, with just under 95% found just once. The sequenced sample consisted of thymocytes. The receptors derive from a human donor.

This sequence joins TRBV7-3 and TRBJ2-7, with TRBD1 as a possible D gene (6 bases). V was pared by 4 bases and J by 3 bases, with 10 bases between. CDR1 is SGHTA, CDR2 FQGTGA, per germline. The CDR3 spans 13 residues. CDR3 region: CASSSDRLYEQYF. Written as DNA, the CDR3 is TGTGCCAGCAGCTCCGACAGGCTCTACGAGCAGTACTTC.

This chain uses TRBV5-1 with TRBJ2-7; no definite D call. Trimming shortened V by 4 bases and J by 4 bases, and 9 bases separated the two germline ends. Germline lookup yields CDR1 SGHRS and CDR2 YFSETQ. The CDR3 is 12 residues long. CDR3 sequence: CASSSASYEQYF. CDR3 coding DNA: TGCGCCAGCAGCAGCGCGAGTTACGAGCAGTACTTC. Variable domain in full (rest from reference TRBV5-1 and TRBJ2-7): KAGVTQTPRYLIKTRGQQVTLSCSPISGHRSVSWYQQTPGQGLQFLFEYFSETQRNKGNFPGRFSGRQFSNSRSEMNVSTLELGDSALYLCASSSASYEQYFGPGTRLTVT.

The chain recombines TRBV7-2 with TRBJ2-5, with 8 nucleotides matching TRBD2. CDR1 is SGHTA and CDR2 is FQGNSA in the germline V gene. CDR3 length equals 19 residues. V was clipped by 4 bases and J by 6 bases; unmatched bases: 22. The CDR3 DNA sequence: TGTGCCAGCAGCTCCCCGTACGCCAAAATAGCGGGGATACTAAAGACCCAGTACTTC. It codes for CASSSPYAKIAGILKTQYF.

The chain is built from TRBV28 and TRBJ1-1; no reliable D call. The V gene's germline CDR1 is MDHEN and CDR2 SYDVKM. The CDR3 sequence is 10 residues long. V lost 5 bases and J lost 6, with 4 bases in between. The CDR3 sequence: CASSRAEAFF. The CDR3 coding sequence is TGTGCCAGCAGTCGGGCTGAAGCTTTCTTT.

This clone has just one count. This chain uses TRBV27 with TRBJ2-1, with TRBD1 identical over 11 bases. This CDR3 contains 16 residues. Germline CDR1 and CDR2: MNHEY and SMNVEV (reference sequence). Unmatched junction bases numbered 3, after V lost 5 bases and J lost 0 bases. As DNA, the CDR3 is TGTGCCAGCAGTACCGGGACAGGGGGCTCCTACAATGAGCAGTTCTTC. Translation: CASSTGTGGSYNEQFF.

The V gene is TRBV28, the J gene TRBJ2-5, with 9 bases aligning to TRBD2. The V gene end was trimmed by 6 bases and the J gene end by 9 bases; junction bases not matched to a gene: 11. The CDR3 runs to 14 residues. Germline CDR1 and CDR2: MDHEN and SYDVKM. The CDR3 nucleotides read TGTGCCAGCAGGTCTAGCGGGGCACCTCGCCCCCAGTACTTC. It yields the protein CASRSSGAPRPQYF.

The chain couples TRBV30 to TRBJ1-5; a weak D match, TRBD1 (5 bases). V lost 7 bases, J lost 0 bases, and 13 bases lay in between. Germline V gene data show CDR1 as GTSNPN and CDR2 as SVGIG (reference sequence). CDR3 length: 14 residues. CDR3 nucleotides: TGTGCCTTCCGACAGACCCATAGCAATCAGCCCCAGCATTTT. Amino acid sequence: CAFRQTHSNQPQHF.

The V call is TRBV27, the J call TRBJ2-2, with D perhaps TRBD1 (5 bases). Germline V lookup: CDR1 MNHEY, CDR2 SMNVEV (reference sequence). V dropped 6 bases and J dropped 5 bases, with 22 bases sitting between them. The CDR3 runs 17 residues. Here the CDR3 reads CASSKQDIPQNTGELFF. DNA for the CDR3: TGTGCCAGCAGCAAACAGGATATCCCCCAAAATACCGGGGAGCTGTTTTTT.

The rearrangement links TRBV21-1 to TRBJ2-5; TRBD2, the table's D call, lacks a check against the DNA. TRBV21-1 corresponds to a pseudogene. The CDR3 runs 14 residues. The CDR3 bases are TGTGCCAGCAGCACAGGGAGGGGAGGGGAGACCCAGTACTTC. Amino acids: CASSTGRGGETQYF.

The rearrangement joins TRBV28 to TRBJ2-7, with TRBD2 identical over 9 bases. CDR1 MDHEN and CDR2 SYDVKM come from the germline V gene. The CDR3 has 14 amino acids. The V gene end was trimmed by 2 bases and the J gene end by 5 bases; junction bases not matched to a gene: 4. CDR3 sequence: CASSLAGGPDEQYF. The CDR3 DNA is TGTGCCAGCAGTTTAGCGGGAGGGCCCGACGAGCAGTACTTC.

This rearrangement joins TRBV10-1 to TRBJ2-5; D not resolved. Germline CDR1 and CDR2: WNHNN and SYGVQD (reference sequence). The CDR3 runs 16 residues. Trimming took off 6 bases at V and 2 bases at J, with 19 bases between the two ends. Here the CDR3 reads CASSSEGQRIQETQYF. The CDR3 nucleotides read TGCGCCAGCAGCTCCGAAGGGCAACGGATACAAGAGACCCAGTACTTC.

The chain joins TRBV5-1 to TRBJ2-7, with D perhaps TRBD2 (5 bases). CDR1 and CDR2 from the germline V gene are SGHRS and YFSETQ. CDR3 length equals 16 residues. V was clipped by 1 base and J by 0 bases, with 14 bases between them. The CDR3 region is CASSLRLAGISYEQYF. In DNA, the CDR3 is TGCGCCAGCAGCTTGAGGCTAGCCGGGATCTCCTACGAGCAGTACTTC.

This rearrangement joins TRBV19 to TRBJ2-5, with TRBD2 matching over 14 bases. Germline V gene lookup returns CDR1 LNHDA and CDR2 SQIVND (reference sequence). With 4 bases clipped from V and 4 bases from J, the junction kept 11 bases outside the gene matches. The CDR3 length is 18 residues. This CDR3 is CASSSGTSGSAEGETQYF. The DNA for the CDR3 is TGTGCCAGTAGTAGTGGGACTAGCGGGAGCGCTGAGGGAGAGACCCAGTACTTC.

The V and J genes are TRBV19 and TRBJ1-2, with 9 bases lining up with TRBD1. J was trimmed by 7 bases and V by 3 bases; bases with no gene match: 6. The CDR3 runs to 14 residues. The germline V gene encodes CDR1 LNHDA and CDR2 SQIVND (reference sequence). Here the CDR3 reads CASSIPRDRVGYTF. CDR3 in DNA: TGTGCCAGTAGTATCCCCCGGGACAGGGTTGGCTACACCTTC.

The chain joins TRBV9 to TRBJ1-2, with a tentative D call TRBD1 (5 bases). Germline V gene data show CDR1 as SGDLS and CDR2 as YYNGEE. The length of the CDR3 is 13 residues. Trimming stripped 3 bases from V and 8 bases from J, with 14 bases between. DNA for the CDR3: TGTGCCAGCAGCGCCCGGGACGGCCACGGCTACACCTTC. Amino acids: CASSARDGHGYTF.

The gene calls are TRBV11-2 and TRBJ2-1; tentative D call: TRBD2 (6 bases). Between the trimmed V and J ends, which lost 4 bases and 8 bases, there was a span of 21 bases. Germline V CDR1 and CDR2: SGHAT, FQNNGV. The CDR3 has 16 amino acids. DNA of the CDR3: TGTGCCAGCAGCTCACCAAGAACGGGAGTTAAGGATGAGCAGTTCTTC. It specifies CASSSPRTGVKDEQFF.

The rearrangement links TRBV6-5 to TRBJ2-2; 7 bases are shared with TRBD1. CDR1 is MNHEY, CDR2 SVGAGI, per germline. Losses at the gene ends were 6 bases for V and 4 bases for J; bases not matched to a gene: 8. The CDR3 contains 15 residues. CDR3 bases: TGTGCCAGCAGCCCGACAGGGACGGGCACCGGGGAGCTGTTTTTT. Its translation is CASSPTGTGTGELFF.

The chain is built from TRBV18 and TRBJ2-3, with D perhaps matching TRBD2 (6 bases). Germline V lookup: CDR1 KGHSH, CDR2 LQKENI. V was pared by 0 bases and J by 1 base, with 11 bases between. The CDR3 has 16 amino acids. The CDR3 protein is CASSPPSGVGTDTQYF. CDR3 sequence (DNA): TGTGCCAGCTCACCACCGTCGGGAGTGGGCACAGATACGCAGTATTTT. Full variable domain (remainder filled in from reference TRBV18 and TRBJ2-3): NAGVMQNPRHLVRRRGQEARLRCSPMKGHSHVYWYRQLPEEGLKFMVYLQKENIIDESGMPKERFSAEFPKEGPSILRIQQVVRGDSAAYFCASSPPSGVGTDTQYFGPGTRLTVL.

The CDR3 is CASSMTGDGTIYF. Written as DNA, the CDR3 is TGTGCCAGCAGTATGACAGGGGATGGCACCATATATTTT. The V and J genes are TRBV27 and TRBJ1-3; 8 positions agree with TRBD1. CDR1 MNHEY and CDR2 SMNVEV come from the germline V gene (reference sequence). This CDR3 region has 13 residues. V lost 5 bases, J lost 9 bases, and 6 bases stayed unmatched.

The V and J genes are TRBV28 and TRBJ2-2; D is tentatively TRBD1 or TRBD2 (5 bases each). This CDR3 is built from 18 residues. Germline CDR1 and CDR2: MDHEN and SYDVKM. Between the trimmed V and J ends, which lost 4 bases and 1 base, there was a span of 19 bases. The CDR3 region has the DNA TGTGCCAGCAGTTCCCACCCGGGGACGGTGGAGAACACCGGGGAGCTGTTTTTT. It yields the protein CASSSHPGTVENTGELFF. The whole variable domain, filled in from reference TRBV28 and TRBJ2-2, reads DVKVTQSSRYLVKRTGEKVFLECVQDMDHENMFWYRQDPGLGLRLIYFSYDVKMKEKGDIPEGYSVSREKKERFSLILESASTNQTSMYLCASSSHPGTVENTGELFFGEGSRLTVL.

The chain combines TRBV5-4 with TRBJ2-3; D call uncertain. The V and J ends lost 2 bases and 2 bases respectively, with 6 bases between them. CDR1 and CDR2 (germline): SGHNT, YYREEE (reference sequence). CDR3 length equals 13 residues. The CDR3 reads CASSLEYTDTQYF. In DNA, the CDR3 is TGTGCCAGCAGCTTAGAATACACAGATACGCAGTATTTT. The full variable domain, rest sourced from reference TRBV5-4 and TRBJ2-3, is ETGVTQSPTHLIKTRGQQVTLRCSSQSGHNTVSWYQQALGQGPQFIFQYYREEENGRGNFPPRFSGLQFPNYSSELNVNALELDDSALYLCASSLEYTDTQYFGPGTRLTVL.

Details on this clone: The junction and the germline gene differ at one end; a read error may be behind it. The rearrangement links TRBV7-9 to TRBJ2-5, with TRBD2 matching 10 bases. Looked up from germline, CDR1 is SEHNR and CDR2 is FQNEAQ (reference sequence). The CDR3 has 15 amino acids. The CDR3 loop reads CASSLAGGLREAQYF. CDR3 coding DNA: TGTGCCAGCAGTTTAGCGGGAGGCCTAAGAGAGGCCCAGTACTTC.

In DNA form, the CDR3 reads TGTGCCAGCAGCGAGCGGGACAGGGTCGTAGAGCAGTACTTC. Its translation: CASSERDRVVEQYF. This rearrangement joins TRBV7-6 to TRBJ2-7, with 9 bases matching TRBD1. This CDR3 region has 14 residues. Germline V gives CDR1 SGHVS, CDR2 FNYEAQ. The V gene end was trimmed by 5 bases and the J gene end by 7 bases; junction bases not matched to a gene: 9. Using reference TRBV7-6 and TRBJ2-7 for the parts outside the CDR3, the full variable domain is GAGVSQSPRYKVTKRGQDVALRCDPISGHVSLYWYRQALGQGPEFLTYFNYEAQQDKSGLPNDRFSAERPEGSISTLTIQRTEQRDSAMYRCASSERDRVVEQYFGPGTRLTVT.

The chain employs TRBV27 and TRBJ2-7; D call uncertain. V dropped 10 bases and J dropped 0 bases, with 4 bases sitting between them. CDR1 is MNHEY, CDR2 SMNVEV, per germline (reference sequence). The CDR3 covers 10 residues. In DNA form, the CDR3 reads TGTGCCACAGGCTCCTACGAGCAGTACTTC. It specifies CATGSYEQYF.

The chain joins TRBV4-1 to TRBJ2-3, with D possibly TRBD2 on 5 matching bases. This CDR3 is 16 amino acids long. V lost 0 bases and J lost 3, with 13 bases in between. CDR1 and CDR2 from the germline V gene are MGHRA and YSYEKL. This CDR3 reads CASSQERGRTTDTQYF. In nucleotides, the CDR3 is TGCGCCAGCAGCCAAGAACGGGGAAGGACGACAGATACGCAGTATTTT.

As DNA, the CDR3 is TGTGCCAGCAGTTGCCAGAGCTCCTACGAGCAGTACTTC. Amino acid sequence: CASSCQSSYEQYF. The rearrangement joins TRBV27 to TRBJ2-7; D remains unclear. Germline values: CDR1 MNHEY, CDR2 SMNVEV (reference sequence). This CDR3 spans 13 amino acids. Trimming took 4 bases from V and 0 from J, leaving 7 bases between them.